This T cell receptor (beta chain) emerged from a study of T-cell reconstitution after alpha-beta-depleted transplantation in children (dated by TCRdb to 2015 to 2016). At the level of the whole study: T-cell immune reconstitution after TCRalphabeta/CD19-depleted allogeneic hematopoietic cell transplantation in children was quantitatively tracked in the study by means of TCR repertoire profiling. Overall results and qualifications from the work: In some patients, the high TCRbeta diversity seen at day 60 was put down to recipient T cells and intrathymic progenitors that had survived conditioning. Hyperexpanded clone frequencies declined over subsequent months; after one year, T-cell counts and TCRbeta diversity were mostly attributed to newly produced T cells. Apparently early alphabetaT-cell count recovery about two months after transplant reportedly relied on only several hundred rapidly expanded clones derived from non-depleted graft cells.

The germline V gene supplies CDR1 SQVTM and CDR2 ANQGSEA. V is reduced by 4 bases and J by 10 bases, leaving a spacing of 17 bases between them. The CDR3 runs 13 amino acids, cysteine and phenylalanine included. The retained sequence is limited to the CDR3, 39 bases, with the frame set at the first base. The library was generated by PCR. TCRdb names Illumina HiSeq 2500 as the instrument used. To normalize quantification of the TCRbeta repertoire, the TCR libraries were built with molecular barcoding that relied on unique molecular identifiers. The public sequencing data were trimmed at Q25 with fastp and processed into clonotypes with MiXCR by TCRdb, which kept only in-frame beta chains. Each entry merges the rows of one CDR3 protein and shows their most common DNA and genes. Counted in this sample were some 110,000 distinct CDR3 sequences; 9% to 12% of them appeared once. Under 40% of the sample belongs to the ten largest clones.

In this sample, this clonotype turned up a few times. There is no known antigen for this receptor. There are no base qualities to consult, and no much larger clone falls within one base. The meaning of the sample's treatment or condition label: allogeneic hematopoietic cell transplantation with graft depleted of TCRalphabeta T cells and CD19 B cells. The children who served as transplant recipients had been given grafts of TCRalphabeta/CD19-depleted allogeneic hematopoietic cells. The TCR comes from a boy aged 2 to 10 with acute lymphoblastic leukemia, due to receive a stem cell transplant. This specimen consisted of PBMCs, obtained before TCRalphabeta/CD19-depleted stem cell transplant. The chain joins TRBV29-1 to TRBJ2-1; no D segment can be confidently identified. The nucleotide sequence reads TGCAGCGTTGTAAATGTGATGGCTACCGAGCAGTTCTTC. The resulting protein is CSVVNVMATEQFF.